This is a list of T cell receptor beta chains from one sample in a study of blood T cells in healthy people across ages. TCRdb processed the 5' RACE reads anew with MiXCR; each CDR3 protein has one entry. The data hold about 1.4 million distinct CDR3 sequences, with 45% to 70% observed a single time. Sequencing input: blood. The receptors shown here come from a man aged 18 to 29 in good health. CDR3s include the opening cysteine and the closing phenylalanine or tryptophan. Fields, in order: D gene, V gene, clone size, J gene, CDR3 DNA, CDR3 protein. A D gene is named only where the DNA matches it firmly. Size is stated for part of the rows, as once, few or many counts, or as a class when the clone is expanded.

>-|TRBV7-2|-|TRBJ2-7
TGTGCCAGCAGCTTAGGGAGACAGAGGGGAGCCTACGAGCAGTACTTC
CASSLGRQRGAYEQYF
>-|TRBV11-2|few|TRBJ2-5
TGTGCCAGCAGCTTAGACGGCACGGGCCAAGAGACCCAGTACTTC
CASSLDGTGQETQYF
>TRBD2|TRBV12-3/TRBV12-4|-|TRBJ2-1
TGTGCCAGCAGCCCCGACCCCGGACTAGCGGGAGGGAGCTCCTACAATGAGCAGTTCTTC
CASSPDPGLAGGSSYNEQFF
>-|TRBV5-1|-|TRBJ2-5
TGCGCCAGCAGCGGGTCGAGCGGAGGGTACCAAGAGACCCAGTACTTC
CASSGSSGGYQETQYF
>-|TRBV4-1|-|TRBJ2-7
TGCGCCAGCAGCCAAGTTGCTTCAGGGGGGATCGAGCAGTACTTC
CASSQVASGGIEQYF
>-|TRBV4-1|-|TRBJ2-5
TGCGCCAGCAGCCAAACCTGGTGGAGTCCGCAGGAGACCCAGTACTTC
CASSQTWWSPQETQYF
>TRBD1|TRBV20-1|few|TRBJ1-6
TGCAGTGCTACTCCGGGACAGGGACATAATTCACCCCTCCACTTT
CSATPGQGHNSPLHF
>TRBD1|TRBV27|-|TRBJ1-1
TGTGCCAGCAGTTATCAGCGTAACAGGGGATTTGAAGCTTTCTTT
CASSYQRNRGFEAFF
>-|TRBV2|-|TRBJ1-4
TGTGCCAGTCAGGACCCGAAGCTAGGTGAAAAACTGTTTTTT
CASQDPKLGEKLFF
>TRBD1|TRBV7-2|-|TRBJ1-4
TGTGCCAGCAGCAAGGACAGGGGGTTTGAAAAACTGTTTTTT
CASSKDRGFEKLFF
>TRBD1|TRBV15|-|TRBJ2-1
TGTGCCACCTCAGGGGGTCCTGACTACAATGAGCAGTTCTTC
CATSGGPDYNEQFF
>-|TRBV5-1|-|TRBJ2-1
TGCGCCAGCAGCTTTCGGGAGTTCGGGTTGGATGAGCAGTTCTTC
CASSFREFGLDEQFF
>-|TRBV7-9|-|TRBJ1-2
TGTGCCAGCACAGGAGTCAACTATGGCTACACCTTC
CASTGVNYGYTF
>-|TRBV6-1|-|TRBJ1-5
TGTGCCCACTCACCTCAAAGGGCCTCTAATCAGCCCCAGCATTTT
CAHSPQRASNQPQHF
>-|TRBV3-1|-|TRBJ2-7
TGTGCCAGCAGCCAAGATATCGACAGAAGAAACTACGAGCAGTACTTC
CASSQDIDRRNYEQYF
>-|TRBV6-5|-|TRBJ1-4
TGTGCCAGCAGTCCGAGCCCCAAGGAAAAACTGTTTTTT
CASSPSPKEKLFF
>-|TRBV24-1|-|TRBJ1-2
TGTGCCACCAGTGAGACCTCAATCGGTGTAGAAGGCTACACCTTC
CATSETSIGVEGYTF
>TRBD1|TRBV11-2|-|TRBJ2-7
TGTGCCAGCAGCTTAGAGGGACAGGGCTTCTCCTACGAGCAGTACTTC
CASSLEGQGFSYEQYF
>-|TRBV7-6|-|TRBJ2-3
TGTGCCAGCAGCTTAAGTGAGGGGAATGGAGGGGATACGCAGTATTTT
CASSLSEGNGGDTQYF
>-|TRBV29-1|-|TRBJ2-5
TGCAGCGGGCACGAGGGGAAGACCCAGTACTTC
CSGHEGKTQYF
>-|TRBV11-2|few|TRBJ2-5
TGTGCCAGCAGCGCGGGACCGGACGGAGAGACCCAGTACTTC
CASSAGPDGETQYF
>-|TRBV7-9|-|TRBJ2-3
TGTGCCAGCAGCTCGCGACTTCACGGCACAGATACGCAGTATTTT
CASSSRLHGTDTQYF
>-|TRBV7-9|few|TRBJ1-2
TGTGCCATCGCCAAAGGGGGCTACACCTTC
CAIAKGGYTF
>-|TRBV28|-|TRBJ1-2
TGTGCCAGCAGTTTCAGGGGAAGTGGCTACACCTTC
CASSFRGSGYTF